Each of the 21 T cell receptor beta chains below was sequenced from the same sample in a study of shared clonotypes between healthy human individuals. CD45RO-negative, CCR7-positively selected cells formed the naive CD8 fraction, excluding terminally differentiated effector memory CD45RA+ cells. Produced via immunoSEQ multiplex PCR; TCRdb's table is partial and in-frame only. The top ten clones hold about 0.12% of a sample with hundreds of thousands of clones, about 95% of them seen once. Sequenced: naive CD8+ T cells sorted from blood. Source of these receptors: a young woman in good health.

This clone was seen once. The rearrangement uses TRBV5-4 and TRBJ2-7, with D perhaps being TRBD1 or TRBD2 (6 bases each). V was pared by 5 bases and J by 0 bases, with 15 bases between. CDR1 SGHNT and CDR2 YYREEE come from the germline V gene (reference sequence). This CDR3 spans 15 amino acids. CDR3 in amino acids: CASRAWGAFSYEQYF. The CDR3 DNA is TGTGCCAGCAGAGCTTGGGGGGCCTTCTCCTACGAGCAGTACTTC.

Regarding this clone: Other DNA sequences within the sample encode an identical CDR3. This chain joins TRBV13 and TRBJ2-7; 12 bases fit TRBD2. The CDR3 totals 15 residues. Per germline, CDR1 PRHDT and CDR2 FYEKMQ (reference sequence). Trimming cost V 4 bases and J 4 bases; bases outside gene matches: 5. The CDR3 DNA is TGTGCCAGCAGCTCTGGGACTAGCGGGTCGTACGAGCAGTACTTC. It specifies CASSSGTSGSYEQYF. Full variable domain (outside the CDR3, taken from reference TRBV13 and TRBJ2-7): AAGVIQSPRHLIKEKRETATLKCYPIPRHDTVYWYQQGPGQDPQFLISFYEKMQSDKGSIPDRFSAQQFSDYHSELNMSSLELGDSALYFCASSSGTSGSYEQYFGPGTRLTVT.

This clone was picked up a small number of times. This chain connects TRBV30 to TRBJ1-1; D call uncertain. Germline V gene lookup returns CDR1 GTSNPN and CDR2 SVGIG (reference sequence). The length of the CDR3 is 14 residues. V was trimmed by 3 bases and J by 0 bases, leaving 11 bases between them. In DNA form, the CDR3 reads TGTGCCTGGAGCCCGGTAGGTCTGAACACTGAAGCTTTCTTT. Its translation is CAWSPVGLNTEAFF.

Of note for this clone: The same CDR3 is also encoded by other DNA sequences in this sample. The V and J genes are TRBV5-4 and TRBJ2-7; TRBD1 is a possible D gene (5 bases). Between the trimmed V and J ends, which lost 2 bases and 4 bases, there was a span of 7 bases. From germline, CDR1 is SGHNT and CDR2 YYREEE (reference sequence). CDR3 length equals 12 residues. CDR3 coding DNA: TGTGCCAGCAGCTTAGGGGTTTACGAGCAGTACTTC. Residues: CASSLGVYEQYF.

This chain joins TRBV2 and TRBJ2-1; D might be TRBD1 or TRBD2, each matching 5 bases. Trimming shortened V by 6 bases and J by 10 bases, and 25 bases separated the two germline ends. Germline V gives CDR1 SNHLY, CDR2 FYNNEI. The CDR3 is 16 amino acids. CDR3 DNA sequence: TGTGCCAGCAGATCCACCGGGACGGGCTCTAGGGTCGAGCAGTTCTTC. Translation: CASRSTGTGSRVEQFF.

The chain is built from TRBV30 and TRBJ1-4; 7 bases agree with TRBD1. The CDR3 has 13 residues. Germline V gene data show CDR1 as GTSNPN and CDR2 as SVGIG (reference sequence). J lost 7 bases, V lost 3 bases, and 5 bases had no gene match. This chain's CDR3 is CAWRGQGVEKLFF. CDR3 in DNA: TGTGCCTGGAGAGGGCAGGGGGTTGAAAAACTGTTTTTT. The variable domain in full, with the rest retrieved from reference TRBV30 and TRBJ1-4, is SQTIHQWPATLVQPVGSPLSLECTVEGTSNPNLYWYRQAAGRGLQLLFYSVGIGQISSEVPQNLSASRPQDRQFILSSKKLLLSDSGFYLCAWRGQGVEKLFFGSGTQLSVL.

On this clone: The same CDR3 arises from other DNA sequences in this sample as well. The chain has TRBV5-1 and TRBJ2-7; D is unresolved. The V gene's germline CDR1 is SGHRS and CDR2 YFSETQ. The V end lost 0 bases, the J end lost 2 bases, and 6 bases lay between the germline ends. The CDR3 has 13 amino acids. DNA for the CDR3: TGCGCCAGCAGCTTGGGGTCGGCCTACGAGCAGTACTTC. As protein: CASSLGSAYEQYF. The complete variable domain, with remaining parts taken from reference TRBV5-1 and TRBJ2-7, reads KAGVTQTPRYLIKTRGQQVTLSCSPISGHRSVSWYQQTPGQGLQFLFEYFSETQRNKGNFPGRFSGRQFSNSRSEMNVSTLELGDSALYLCASSLGSAYEQYFGPGTRLTVT.

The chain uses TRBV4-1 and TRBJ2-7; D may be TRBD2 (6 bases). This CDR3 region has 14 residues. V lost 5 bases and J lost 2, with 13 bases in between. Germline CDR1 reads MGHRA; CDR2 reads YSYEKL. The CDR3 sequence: CASSFGGEAYEQYF. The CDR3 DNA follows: TGCGCCAGCAGCTTCGGAGGGGAGGCCTACGAGCAGTACTTC.

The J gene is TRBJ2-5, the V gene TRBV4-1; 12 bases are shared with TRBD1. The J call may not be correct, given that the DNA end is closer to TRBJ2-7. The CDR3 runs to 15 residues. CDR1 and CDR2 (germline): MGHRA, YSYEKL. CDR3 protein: CASSQRGQGAYEQYF. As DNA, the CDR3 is TGCGCCAGCAGCCAACGGGGACAGGGGGCTTACGAGCAGTACTTC.

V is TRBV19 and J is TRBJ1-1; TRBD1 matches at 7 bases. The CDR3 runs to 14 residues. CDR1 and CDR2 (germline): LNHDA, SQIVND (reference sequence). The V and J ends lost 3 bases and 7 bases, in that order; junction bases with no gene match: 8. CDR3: CASSILLSGGEAFF. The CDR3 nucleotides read TGTGCCAGTAGTATTTTGCTCTCAGGGGGTGAAGCTTTCTTT.

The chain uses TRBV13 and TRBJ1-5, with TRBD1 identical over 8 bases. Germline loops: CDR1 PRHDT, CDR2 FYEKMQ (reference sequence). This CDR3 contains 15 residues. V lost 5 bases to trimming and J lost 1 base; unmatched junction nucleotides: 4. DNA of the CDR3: TGTGCCAGCAGCGAGGGGACAGGCAGCAATCAGCCCCAGCATTTT. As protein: CASSEGTGSNQPQHF.

CDR3 nucleotides: TGTGCCAGCAGTTTAACGACTAGCGGGAGGTTTAGTGAGCAGTTCTTC. Translated: CASSLTTSGRFSEQFF. This chain connects TRBV28 to TRBJ2-1; 13 bases line up with TRBD2. The CDR3 consists of 16 residues. Germline CDR1 is MDHEN and CDR2 is SYDVKM. J was trimmed by 9 bases and V by 2 bases; bases with no gene match: 7. Full variable domain (missing parts from reference TRBV28 and TRBJ2-1): DVKVTQSSRYLVKRTGEKVFLECVQDMDHENMFWYRQDPGLGLRLIYFSYDVKMKEKGDIPEGYSVSREKKERFSLILESASTNQTSMYLCASSLTTSGRFSEQFFGPGTRLTVL.

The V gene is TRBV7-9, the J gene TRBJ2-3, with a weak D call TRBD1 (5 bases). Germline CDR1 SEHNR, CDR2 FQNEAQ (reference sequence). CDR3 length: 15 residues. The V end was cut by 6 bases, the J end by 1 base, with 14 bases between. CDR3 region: CASRTARAGTDTQYF. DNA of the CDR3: TGTGCCAGCAGAACCGCCAGGGCAGGCACAGATACGCAGTATTTT. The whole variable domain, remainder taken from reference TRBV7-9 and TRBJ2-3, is DTGVSQNPRHKITKRGQNVTFRCDPISEHNRLYWYRQTLGQGPEFLTYFQNEAQLEKSRLLSDRFSAERPKGSFSTLEIQRTEQGDSAMYLCASRTARAGTDTQYFGPGTRLTVL.

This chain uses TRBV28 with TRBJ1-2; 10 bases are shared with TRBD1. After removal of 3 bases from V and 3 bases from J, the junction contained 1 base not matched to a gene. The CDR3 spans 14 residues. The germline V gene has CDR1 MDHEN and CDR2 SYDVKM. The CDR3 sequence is CASSFGTGDYGYTF. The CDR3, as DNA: TGTGCCAGCAGTTTCGGGACAGGGGACTATGGCTACACCTTC.

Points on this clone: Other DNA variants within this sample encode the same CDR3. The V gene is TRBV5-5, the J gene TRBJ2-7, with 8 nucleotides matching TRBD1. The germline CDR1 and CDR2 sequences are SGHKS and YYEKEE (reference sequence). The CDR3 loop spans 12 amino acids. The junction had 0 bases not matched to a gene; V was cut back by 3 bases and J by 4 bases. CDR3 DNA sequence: TGTGCCAGCAGCTGGACAGGGTACGAGCAGTACTTC. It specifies CASSWTGYEQYF.

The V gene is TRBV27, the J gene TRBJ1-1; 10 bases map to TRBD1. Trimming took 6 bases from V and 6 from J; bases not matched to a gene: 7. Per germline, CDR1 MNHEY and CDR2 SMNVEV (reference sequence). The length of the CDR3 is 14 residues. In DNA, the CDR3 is TGTGCCAGCAGCCTGACAGGGGGCGCGGCTGAAGCTTTCTTT. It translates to CASSLTGGAAEAFF.

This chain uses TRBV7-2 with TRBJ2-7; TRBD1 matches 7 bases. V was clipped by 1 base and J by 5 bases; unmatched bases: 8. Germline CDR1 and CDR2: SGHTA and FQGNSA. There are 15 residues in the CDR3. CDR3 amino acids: CASSLVAGQVHEQYF. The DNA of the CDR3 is TGTGCCAGCAGCTTAGTGGCTGGACAGGTCCACGAGCAGTACTTC.

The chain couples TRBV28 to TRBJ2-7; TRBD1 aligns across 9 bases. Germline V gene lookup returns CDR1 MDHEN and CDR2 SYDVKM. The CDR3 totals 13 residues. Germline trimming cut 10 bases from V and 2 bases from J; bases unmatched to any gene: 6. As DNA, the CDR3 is TGTGCCATCTCGGGACAGGGTCCCTACGAGCAGTACTTC. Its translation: CAISGQGPYEQYF.

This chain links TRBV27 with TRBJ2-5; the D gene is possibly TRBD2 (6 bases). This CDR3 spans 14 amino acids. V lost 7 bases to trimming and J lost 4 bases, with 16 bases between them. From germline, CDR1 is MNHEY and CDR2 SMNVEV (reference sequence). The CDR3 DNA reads TGTGCCAGCAAACCTGGGGGGTTAGGAGAGACCCAGTACTTC. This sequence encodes CASKPGGLGETQYF.

The CDR3 sequence is CASSSGTGFHEQYF. CDR3 bases: TGTGCCAGCAGTTCGGGGACAGGGTTCCACGAGCAGTACTTC. The chain joins TRBV27 to TRBJ2-7; the match to TRBD1 covers 9 bases. Germline lookup yields CDR1 MNHEY and CDR2 SMNVEV (reference sequence). This CDR3 contains 14 residues. Trimming took 4 bases from V and 5 from J; bases not matched to a gene: 6.

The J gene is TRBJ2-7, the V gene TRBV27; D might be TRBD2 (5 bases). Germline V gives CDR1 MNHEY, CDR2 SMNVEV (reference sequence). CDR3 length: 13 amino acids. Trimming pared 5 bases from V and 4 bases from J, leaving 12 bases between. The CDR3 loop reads CASSPLDSYEQYF. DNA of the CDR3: TGTGCCAGCAGTCCCCTGGACTCTTACGAGCAGTACTTC.